The 30 T cell receptor beta chains listed next were all sequenced from one sample in a study of Ad26.COV2.S vaccination and SARS-CoV-2 variants. Noted treatment: 15 to 20 received Ad26.COV2.S at low or high dose, single or two shots; roughly five received placebo; per-sample allocation not given. Day 63 after the first injection of vaccine or placebo was the sampling time. Libraries were prepared by immunoSEQ multiplex PCR; TCRdb keeps only in-frame clonotypes and omits some of them. The data hold roughly 700,000 clones, with about 89% observed a single time. The starting material was peripheral blood, obtained in a trial of Ad26.COV2.S vaccine versus placebo. The receptors shown here come from a person between 18 and 65 years old who received the Ad26.COV2.S COVID-19 vaccine or a placebo.

The chain uses TRBV11-2 and TRBJ1-1; TRBD1 might be the D (5 bases). The ends were cut back, 1 base at V and 9 bases at J, with 9 bases in the middle. The germline V gene encodes CDR1 SGHAT and CDR2 FQNNGV. The CDR3 consists of 12 residues. CDR3 sequence reads: CASSLGGIQAFF. In DNA form, the CDR3 reads TGTGCCAGCAGCTTAGGGGGGATTCAAGCTTTCTTT.

The gene calls are TRBV7-2 and TRBJ2-2, with D possibly TRBD1 on 6 matching bases. Trimming removed 5 bases at V and 0 bases at J, with 13 bases between. This CDR3 is built from 16 residues. CDR1 and CDR2 from the germline V gene are SGHTA and FQGNSA. In nucleotides, the CDR3 is TGTGCCAGCAGCAGGACAGTCCTCGCGAACACCGGGGAGCTGTTTTTT. Translated, it gives CASSRTVLANTGELFF.

The rearrangement uses TRBV5-6 and TRBJ1-1; D is unclear. Germline CDR1 SGHDT, CDR2 YYEEEE. Trimming removed 0 bases from V and 0 bases from J, with 9 bases in between. This CDR3 contains 15 residues. This CDR3 is CASSLERRLNTEAFF. The CDR3 DNA reads TGTGCCAGCAGCTTGGAGCGACGGTTGAACACTGAAGCTTTCTTT. The whole variable domain, filled in from reference TRBV5-6 and TRBJ1-1, reads DAGVTQSPTHLIKTRGQQVTLRCSPKSGHDTVSWYQQALGQGPQFIFQYYEEEERQRGNFPDRFSGHQFPNYSSELNVNALLLGDSALYLCASSLERRLNTEAFFGQGTRLTVV.

The rearrangement uses TRBV27 and TRBJ2-7; D is unclear. The V end was cut by 7 bases, the J end by 3 bases, with 16 bases between. The CDR3 totals 14 residues. Per germline, CDR1 MNHEY and CDR2 SMNVEV (reference sequence). The chain's CDR3 is CASKDSRLVYEQYF. The CDR3 DNA reads TGTGCCAGCAAAGACTCCCGCCTAGTCTACGAGCAGTACTTC.

The chain couples TRBV18 to TRBJ2-5; D remains unclear. Germline CDR1 and CDR2: KGHSH and LQKENI. The CDR3 loop spans 15 amino acids. V was clipped by 3 bases and J by 5 bases, with 16 bases between them. The CDR3 region has the DNA TGTGCCAGCTCACCTGATTCTCAGGTGGGGGAGACCCAGTACTTC. Its translation is CASSPDSQVGETQYF. The complete variable domain, with remaining parts taken from reference TRBV18 and TRBJ2-5, reads NAGVMQNPRHLVRRRGQEARLRCSPMKGHSHVYWYRQLPEEGLKFMVYLQKENIIDESGMPKERFSAEFPKEGPSILRIQQVVRGDSAAYFCASSPDSQVGETQYFGPGTRLLVL.

This rearrangement joins TRBV2 to TRBJ1-5; TRBD1 might be the D (6 bases). With 4 bases removed from V and 5 bases from J, the gap between germline ends came to 12 bases. This CDR3 region has 14 residues. Germline-derived CDR1 and CDR2 are SNHLY and FYNNEI. CDR3 DNA sequence: TGTGCCAGCAGTGGTACAGGGAGTGATCAGCCCCAGCATTTT. Its translation is CASSGTGSDQPQHF.

The chain has TRBV9 and TRBJ2-5; 10 bases match TRBD1. The CDR3 has 16 amino acids. V dropped 1 base and J dropped 7; count of bases not matched to a gene: 10. CDR1 is SGDLS, CDR2 YYNGEE, per germline. CDR3 DNA sequence: TGTGCCAGCAGCGTAAGGGGGGACAGGGGAGTCGGGACCCAGTACTTC. Its protein product is CASSVRGDRGVGTQYF.

V gene TRBV4-3 combines with J gene TRBJ2-1; D could derive from TRBD1 or TRBD2 (6 bases each). Looked up from germline, CDR1 is LGHNA and CDR2 is YSLEER. The CDR3 loop spans 16 amino acids. With 1 base removed from V and 7 bases from J, the gap between germline ends came to 17 bases. The CDR3 nucleotides are TGCGCCAGCAGCCAAGCGGGGGCCGGGGGTTTGAATGAGCAGTTCTTC. Translation gives CASSQAGAGGLNEQFF.

The chain has TRBV5-6 and TRBJ2-1; 13 positions match TRBD2. V lost 4 bases and J lost 9; bases outside the gene matches: 10. Germline V lookup: CDR1 SGHDT, CDR2 YYEEEE. CDR3 length: 16 amino acids. CDR3 region: CASSTTSGRAGGEQFF. In DNA, the CDR3 is TGTGCCAGCAGCACTACTAGCGGGAGGGCCGGGGGTGAGCAGTTCTTC.

This clone was found once. J is TRBJ2-7 and V is TRBV18; D may be TRBD1 (5 bases). Between the trimmed V and J ends, which lost 3 bases and 0 bases, there was a span of 12 bases. This CDR3 is built from 15 residues. Germline CDR1 is KGHSH and CDR2 is LQKENI. Written as DNA, the CDR3 is TGTGCCAGCTCACCGGGTCGACAGTTCTCCTACGAGCAGTACTTC. This translates into CASSPGRQFSYEQYF.

The CDR3 nucleotides read TGTGCCAGCAGAGAACGTAGCGGGAGTGGAGAGACCCAGTACTTC. Protein sequence: CASRERSGSGETQYF. This chain links TRBV5-8 with TRBJ2-5; 9 bases map to TRBD2. The CDR3 extends over 15 amino acids. Per the germline V gene, CDR1 is SGHTS and CDR2 is YDEGEE. Trimming cost V 5 bases and J 4 bases; bases outside gene matches: 9.

The CDR3 nucleotides are TGTGCCATCAGTGAGTCGACTTCGGGGCTAAATTCACCCCTCCACTTT. Its protein is CAISESTSGLNSPLHF. The V call is TRBV10-3, the J call TRBJ1-6; TRBD1 is a possible D gene (5 bases). CDR1 is ENHRY, CDR2 SYGVKD, per germline. The germline V and J ends were trimmed by 0 bases and 7 bases, with 13 bases remaining between them. This CDR3 comprises 16 residues.

This chain links TRBV27 with TRBJ2-5, with 9 bases that match TRBD2. V was pared by 3 bases and J by 5 bases, with 13 bases of the junction left unmatched. Looked up from germline, CDR1 is MNHEY and CDR2 is SMNVEV (reference sequence). CDR3 length: 17 amino acids. CDR3 nucleotide sequence: TGTGCCAGCAGTTTGACTCAAGGAGCGGGAGGCCGGGAGACCCAGTACTTC. The encoded protein is CASSLTQGAGGRETQYF.

The chain is built from TRBV12-3 or TRBV12-4 and TRBJ2-5, with D possibly TRBD2 on 5 matching bases. The CDR3 is 12 amino acids. V dropped 3 bases and J dropped 9 bases, with 11 bases sitting between them. As DNA, the CDR3 is TGTGCCAGCAGTTTGAAAGCGGTGGCCCAGTACTTC. Its protein is CASSLKAVAQYF.

The rearrangement joins TRBV19 to TRBJ1-5; 9 nucleotides line up with TRBD1. Germline CDR1 LNHDA, CDR2 SQIVND (reference sequence). Unmatched junction bases numbered 9, after V lost 6 bases and J lost 0 bases. CDR3 length: 17 residues. CDR3 region: CASSKTGGAYSNQPQHF. In DNA, the CDR3 is TGTGCCAGTAGCAAGACAGGGGGGGCTTATAGCAATCAGCCCCAGCATTTT.

This clone was seen a few times. V gene TRBV10-1 combines with J gene TRBJ2-7; TRBD1 matches at 9 bases. This CDR3 has 13 amino acids. With V trimmed by 7 bases and J by 7 bases, 8 bases remained unmatched. Germline V lookup: CDR1 WNHNN, CDR2 SYGVQD (reference sequence). CDR3 nucleotides: TGCGCCAGCAACGAAAACAGGGGGCGAGAGCAGTACTTC. As protein: CASNENRGREQYF.

The genes are TRBV9 and TRBJ1-5; D is unresolved. Germline V CDR1 and CDR2: SGDLS, YYNGEE. The V end was cut by 3 bases, the J end by 0 bases, with 4 bases between. CDR3 length: 13 residues. The CDR3 nucleotides read TGTGCCAGCAGCGAATCTAGCAATCAGCCCCAGCATTTT. Amino acid sequence: CASSESSNQPQHF.

The J gene is TRBJ1-3, the V gene TRBV6-1, with D possibly matching TRBD1 (5 bases). Looked up from germline, CDR1 is MNHNS and CDR2 is SASEGT. V was pared by 3 bases and J by 2 bases, with 11 bases between. There are 15 residues in the CDR3. Written as DNA, the CDR3 is TGTGCCAGCAGTGAGCCGGGGACTGCTGGAAACACCATATATTTT. Translating it yields CASSEPGTAGNTIYF.

DNA for the CDR3: TGCAGCGTCGCGACGGGAATCCCAGAAGCTTTCTTT. Residues: CSVATGIPEAFF. The chain employs TRBV29-1 and TRBJ1-1; D not resolved. V was clipped by 6 bases and J by 8 bases, with 16 bases between them. The germline gives CDR1 SQVTM, CDR2 ANQGSEA. The CDR3 totals 12 residues.

This chain joins TRBV6-6 and TRBJ2-2, with 8 bases identical to TRBD1. J lost 0 bases, V lost 8 bases, and 8 bases had no gene match. CDR1 and CDR2 from the germline V gene are MNHNY and SVGAGI (reference sequence). The CDR3 sequence is 16 residues long. The DNA for the CDR3 is TGTGCCAGCCAAGTCAGGGGGCTTACGAACACCGGGGAGCTGTTTTTT. It specifies CASQVRGLTNTGELFF.

The J gene is TRBJ1-3, the V gene TRBV10-3; D is uncertain. The V end lost 7 bases, the J end lost 2 bases, and 3 bases lay between the germline ends. CDR1 is ENHRY and CDR2 is SYGVKD in the germline V gene. The CDR3 covers 11 residues. As DNA, the CDR3 is TGTGCCATCAATCCTGGAAACACCATATATTTT. As protein: CAINPGNTIYF.

The chain has TRBV7-3 and TRBJ1-1; D gene uncertain. The CDR3 extends over 13 amino acids. Germline CDR1 is SGHTA and CDR2 is FQGTGA. V was clipped by 6 bases and J by 5 bases, with 13 bases between them. CDR3 sequence: CASSNRGPTEAFF. The CDR3 bases are TGTGCCAGCAGTAACAGAGGGCCAACTGAAGCTTTCTTT.

V and J are TRBV30 and TRBJ2-7; the match to TRBD1 covers 9 bases. CDR1 GTSNPN and CDR2 SVGIG come from the germline V gene (reference sequence). The CDR3 extends over 11 amino acids. The trim removed 7 bases at V and 7 bases at J, leaving 5 bases unmatched. The CDR3: CAFLTGGEQYF. The CDR3 DNA follows: TGTGCCTTCTTGACAGGGGGTGAGCAGTACTTC.

The chain's CDR3 is CASSSKLADMGNEQFF. DNA for the CDR3: TGTGCCAGCAGCTCAAAACTAGCGGACATGGGCAATGAGCAGTTCTTC. V usage is TRBV7-2 and J usage is TRBJ2-1, with 8 bases fitting TRBD2. The trim removed 4 bases at V and 6 bases at J, leaving 11 bases unmatched. CDR1 and CDR2 from the germline V gene are SGHTA and FQGNSA. The CDR3 sequence is 16 residues long.

CDR3 DNA sequence: TGTGCCAGCAGTGAAGAGGGACAGACATACAATGAGCAGTTCTTC. Amino acid sequence: CASSEEGQTYNEQFF. This chain uses TRBV6-1 with TRBJ2-1; 7 bases agree with TRBD1. V was clipped by 1 base and J by 4 bases; unmatched bases: 4. Germline assignment: CDR1 MNHNS and CDR2 SASEGT. The CDR3 has 15 amino acids.

CDR3 in DNA: TGTGCCAGCAGTGCCACACGCGTCAATCAGCCCCAGCATTTT. Residues: CASSATRVNQPQHF. V and J are TRBV2 and TRBJ1-5; no firm D call. Germline CDR1 is SNHLY and CDR2 is FYNNEI. V gave up 4 bases and J gave up 3 bases, with 10 bases separating them. This CDR3 region has 14 residues.

Here the CDR3 DNA reads TGTGCCCGTTCGGCAGGGGCCCCGGAGACCCAGTACTTC. This translates into CARSAGAPETQYF. V gene TRBV30 combines with J gene TRBJ2-5; D may be TRBD1 (6 bases). The CDR3 length is 13 residues. Per germline, CDR1 GTSNPN and CDR2 SVGIG (reference sequence). Trimming left V 8 bases short and J 5 bases short, with 18 bases between.

The chain joins TRBV7-6 to TRBJ2-1, with TRBD2 matching 8 bases. The CDR3 contains 14 residues. CDR1 SGHVS and CDR2 FNYEAQ come from the germline V gene. Germline trimming cut 8 bases from V and 8 bases from J; bases unmatched to any gene: 11. CDR3 amino acids: CASGTGTSLDEQFF. The CDR3 coding sequence is TGTGCCAGCGGTACCGGGACTAGTCTGGATGAGCAGTTCTTC.

The chain is built from TRBV4-2 and TRBJ1-5; no reliable D call. The CDR3 has 15 residues. Germline V lookup: CDR1 LGHNA, CDR2 YNFKEQ. V lost 0 bases and J lost 2, with 8 bases in between. The CDR3 loop is CASSQEFLGNQPQHF. In DNA form, the CDR3 reads TGTGCCAGCAGCCAAGAGTTTTTAGGCAATCAGCCCCAGCATTTT.

This clone was seen a handful of times. The chain carries TRBV7-9 and TRBJ2-1; maybe TRBD2 (5 bases). From germline, CDR1 is SEHNR and CDR2 FQNEAQ (reference sequence). This CDR3 has 11 residues. Trimming left V 4 bases short and J 9 bases short, with 7 bases between. CDR3 protein: CASSSSGEQFF. DNA of the CDR3: TGTGCCAGCAGCTCCAGCGGTGAGCAGTTCTTC.